The clone carrying this T cell receptor (beta chain) was detected many times. The study based diagnoses on clinical symptoms, serum thyroxine and TRAb, thyroid ultrasound and orbital computed tomography. V was clipped by 5 bases and J by 8 bases; unmatched bases: 13. This CDR3 comprises 15 residues. CDR1 and CDR2 (germline): SNHLY, FYNNEI. This entry comes from a study of T cells in Graves' hyperthyroidism and ophthalmopathy. Study in general: Peripheral blood was collected at initial diagnosis, before any treatment.

RNA transcripts were the template for amplifying TCR beta CDR3 regions. A first-round RT-PCR of the TCR CDR3 used the HTBI primer set. TCRdb re-derived calls from the multiplex PCR reads in MiXCR, one entry per CDR3 protein. The sample yields some 270,000 distinct CDR3 sequences, approximately 14% seen once. The specimen sequenced was blood. This clonotype was sampled from a middle-aged woman with Graves' hyperthyroidism. The chain joins TRBV2 to TRBJ1-1; 8 bases align to TRBD1. The CDR3 here is CASSPPGGWRGEAFF. DNA of the CDR3: TGTGCCAGCAGTCCCCCAGGGGGCTGGAGAGGGGAAGCTTTCTTT.